These T cell receptor beta chains were read from a single sample in a study of beta chain features in type 1 diabetes. Sequenced by immunoSEQ multiplex PCR; TCRdb stores in-frame clones only, minus some. The table includes just over 600,000 clones, around 15% detected once. The material sequenced was naive CD4+ T cells from blood. Receptors were obtained from a man aged 18 to 35 in good health. Both conserved end residues are part of each CDR3. D genes are given only for firm matches. For some rows the clone size is stated as once, few or many, or as a class when expanded; others skip it.

size,D,J,V,CDR3,DNA
NA,NA,TRBJ2-1,TRBV5-1,CASSLLMDLNSYNEQFF,TGCGCCAGCAGCTTACTGATGGATCTCAACTCCTACAATGAGCAGTTCTTC
NA,TRBD1,TRBJ1-2,TRBV5-8,CASSLSTGGNYGYTF,TGTGCCAGCAGCTTGTCGACAGGGGGAAACTATGGCTACACCTTC
few,NA,TRBJ2-1,TRBV4-1,CASSQDAHSYNEQFF,TGCGCCAGCAGCCAAGATGCCCACTCCTACAATGAGCAGTTCTTC
few,NA,TRBJ1-1,TRBV15,CATSRDRKGGTEAFF,TGTGCCACCAGCAGAGATCGAAAGGGGGGGACTGAAGCTTTCTTT
NA,TRBD1,TRBJ2-7,TRBV28,CASSLVWGQGGISTYEQYF,TGTGCCAGCAGTCTCGTTTGGGGACAGGGAGGGATCTCGACCTACGAGCAGTACTTC
few,NA,TRBJ1-2,TRBV27,CASSLVSGSSSYGYTF,TGTGCCAGCAGTTTGGTATCGGGGAGCAGCTCCTATGGCTACACCTTC
few,TRBD2,TRBJ2-3,TRBV5-1,CASSLGLAVHLNTDTQYF,TGCGCCAGCAGCTTAGGGCTAGCGGTTCATCTTAACACAGATACGCAGTATTTT
once,TRBD1,TRBJ2-7,TRBV9,CASSVGPQGTAYEQYF,TGTGCCAGCAGCGTAGGTCCACAGGGGACGGCCTACGAGCAGTACTTC
once,NA,TRBJ2-7,TRBV30,CAWSITRTGLTYEQYF,TGTGCCTGGAGTATTACCCGGACGGGTCTAACCTACGAGCAGTACTTC
few,NA,TRBJ1-1,TRBV10-3,CAISESTMGTEAFF,TGTGCCATCAGTGAGTCCACGATGGGCACTGAAGCTTTCTTT
NA,NA,TRBJ1-2,TRBV30,CAWSGRGLGDGYTF,TGTGCCTGGAGTGGGAGAGGGCTGGGAGATGGCTACACCTTC
NA,TRBD2,TRBJ2-5,TRBV5-4,CASSVGLAGGQETQYF,TGTGCCAGCAGCGTGGGACTAGCGGGGGGCCAAGAGACCCAGTACTTC
few,TRBD1,TRBJ2-3,TRBV28,CASSLGQGSSTDTQYF,TGTGCCAGCAGTTTAGGACAGGGGTCTAGCACAGATACGCAGTATTTT
few,TRBD1,TRBJ2-5,TRBV5-1,CASSLGGVNPGQGSLIQETQYF,TGCGCCAGCAGCTTGGGAGGAGTGAATCCGGGACAGGGGAGCCTCATCCAAGAGACCCAGTACTTC
NA,NA,TRBJ2-2,TRBV7-9,CASSLALRGRTGELFF,TGTGCCAGCAGCTTAGCGCTGCGGGGACGGACCGGGGAGCTGTTTTTT